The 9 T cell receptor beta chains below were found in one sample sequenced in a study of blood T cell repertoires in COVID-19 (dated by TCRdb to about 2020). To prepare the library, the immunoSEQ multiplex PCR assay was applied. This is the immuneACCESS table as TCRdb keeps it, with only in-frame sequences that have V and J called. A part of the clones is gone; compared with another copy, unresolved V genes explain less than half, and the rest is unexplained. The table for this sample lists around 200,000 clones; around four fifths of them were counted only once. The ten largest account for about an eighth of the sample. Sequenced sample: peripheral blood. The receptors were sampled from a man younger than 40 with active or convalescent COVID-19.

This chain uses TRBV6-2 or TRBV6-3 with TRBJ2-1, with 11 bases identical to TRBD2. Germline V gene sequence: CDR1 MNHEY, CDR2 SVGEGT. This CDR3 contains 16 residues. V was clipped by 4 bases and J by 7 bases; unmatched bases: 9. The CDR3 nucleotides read TGTGCCAGCAGTTCCCAACTAGCGGGGGCCGGTAATGAGCAGTTCTTC. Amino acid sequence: CASSSQLAGAGNEQFF.

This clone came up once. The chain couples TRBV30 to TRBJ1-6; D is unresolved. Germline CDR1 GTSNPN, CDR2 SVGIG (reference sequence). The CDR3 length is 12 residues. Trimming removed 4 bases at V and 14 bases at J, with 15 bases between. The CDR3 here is CAWKAGSTALHF. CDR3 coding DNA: TGTGCCTGGAAAGCGGGCAGTACCGCCCTCCACTTT.

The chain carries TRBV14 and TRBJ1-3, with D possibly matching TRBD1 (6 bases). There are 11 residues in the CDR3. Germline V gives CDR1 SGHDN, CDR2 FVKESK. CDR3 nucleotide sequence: TGTTCGCAGGGGACTGGAAACACCATATATTTT. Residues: CSQGTGNTIYF.

This chain's CDR3 is CASSQTQAGYTF. Written as DNA, the CDR3 is TGTGCCAGCAGCCAGACCCAGGCTGGCTACACCTTC. The J gene is TRBJ1-2, the V gene TRBV3-1 (or the pseudogene TRBV3-2); D gene unclear. The CDR3 has 12 residues. V was clipped by 3 bases and J by 7 bases, with 9 bases between them. Germline loops: CDR1 LGHDT, CDR2 YNNKEL (reference sequence).

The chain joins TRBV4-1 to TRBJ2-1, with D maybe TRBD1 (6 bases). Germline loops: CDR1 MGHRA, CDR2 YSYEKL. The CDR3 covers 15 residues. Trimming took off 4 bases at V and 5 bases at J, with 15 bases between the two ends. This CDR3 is CASSLRDTTNNEQFF. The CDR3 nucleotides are TGCGCCAGCAGCCTCCGGGACACTACAAACAATGAGCAGTTCTTC.

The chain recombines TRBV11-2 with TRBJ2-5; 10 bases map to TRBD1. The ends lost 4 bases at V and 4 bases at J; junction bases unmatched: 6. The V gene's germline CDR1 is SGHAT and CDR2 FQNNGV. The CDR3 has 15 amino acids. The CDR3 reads CASSSRTGGRETQYF. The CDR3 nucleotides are TGTGCCAGCAGCTCCAGGACAGGGGGACGAGAGACCCAGTACTTC.

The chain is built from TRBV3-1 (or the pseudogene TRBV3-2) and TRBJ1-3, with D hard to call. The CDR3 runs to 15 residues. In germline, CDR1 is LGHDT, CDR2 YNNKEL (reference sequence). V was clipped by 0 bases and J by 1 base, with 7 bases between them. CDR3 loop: CASSQELLSGNTIYF. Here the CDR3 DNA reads TGTGCCAGCAGCCAAGAACTCCTATCTGGAAACACCATATATTTT.

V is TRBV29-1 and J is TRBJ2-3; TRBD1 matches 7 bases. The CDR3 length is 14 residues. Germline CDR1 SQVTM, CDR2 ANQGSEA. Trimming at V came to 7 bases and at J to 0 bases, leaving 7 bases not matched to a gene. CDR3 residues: CSGSTGASTDTQYF. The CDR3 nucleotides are TGCAGCGGCTCAACAGGGGCTAGCACAGATACGCAGTATTTT.

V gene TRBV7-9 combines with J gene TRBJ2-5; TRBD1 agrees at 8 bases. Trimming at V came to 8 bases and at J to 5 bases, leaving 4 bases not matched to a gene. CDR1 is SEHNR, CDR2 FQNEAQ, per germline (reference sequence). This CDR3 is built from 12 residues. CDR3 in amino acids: CASQGAGETQYF. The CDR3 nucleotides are TGTGCCAGCCAGGGGGCCGGCGAGACCCAGTACTTC.